This T cell receptor beta chain was documented in a study of blood T cell repertoires in COVID-19. Study background: PBMCs, B-cell-depleted T cells, or T cells provided the cDNA or gDNA that made up the material.

The data were produced by immunoSEQ multiplex PCR, yet TCRdb's version contains in-frame clones alone and is incomplete. The sample includes 270,000 or so clones, more than 65% of them seen just once. This clone has more than one count but fewer than ten. The junction had 10 bases not matched to a gene; V was cut back by 0 bases and J by 4 bases. The CDR3 runs 18 residues. Per germline, CDR1 MNHNS and CDR2 SASEGT. The V gene is TRBV6-1, the J gene TRBJ1-5; 9 bases agree with TRBD1. The TCR comes from a woman aged 18-35 years with acute or convalescent COVID-19. Sequencing was carried out using peripheral blood. DNA of the CDR3: TGTGCCAGCAGTGAAGCGACGAGGGGACAGGGTAGGAATCAGCCCCAGCATTTT. It encodes CASSEATRGQGRNQPQHF.